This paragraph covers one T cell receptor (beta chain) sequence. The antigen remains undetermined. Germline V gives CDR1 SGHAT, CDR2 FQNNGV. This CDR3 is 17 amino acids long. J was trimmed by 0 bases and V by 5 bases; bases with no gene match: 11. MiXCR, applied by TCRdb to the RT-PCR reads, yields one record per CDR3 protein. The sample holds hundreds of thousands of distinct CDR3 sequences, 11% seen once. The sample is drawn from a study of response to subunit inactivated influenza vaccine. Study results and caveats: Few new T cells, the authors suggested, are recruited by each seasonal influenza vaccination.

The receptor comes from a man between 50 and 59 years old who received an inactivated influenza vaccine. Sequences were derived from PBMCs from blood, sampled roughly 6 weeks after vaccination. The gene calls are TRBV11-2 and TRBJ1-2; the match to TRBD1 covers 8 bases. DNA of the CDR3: TGTGCCAGCAGCCGTTCCCGAACAGGGGGATCTAACTATGGCTACACCTTC. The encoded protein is CASSRSRTGGSNYGYTF.